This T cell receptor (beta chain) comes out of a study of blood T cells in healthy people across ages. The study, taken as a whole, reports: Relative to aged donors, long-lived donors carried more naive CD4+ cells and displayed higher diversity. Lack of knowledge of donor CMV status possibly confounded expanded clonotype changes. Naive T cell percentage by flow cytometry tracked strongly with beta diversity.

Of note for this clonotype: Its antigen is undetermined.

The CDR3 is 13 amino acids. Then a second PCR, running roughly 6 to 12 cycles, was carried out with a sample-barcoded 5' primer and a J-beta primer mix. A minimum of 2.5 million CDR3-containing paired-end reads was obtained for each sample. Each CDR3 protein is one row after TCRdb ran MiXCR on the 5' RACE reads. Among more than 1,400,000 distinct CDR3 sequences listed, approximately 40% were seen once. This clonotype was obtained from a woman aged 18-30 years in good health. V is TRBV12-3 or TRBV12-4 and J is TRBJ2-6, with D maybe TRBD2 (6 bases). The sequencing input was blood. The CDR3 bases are TGTGCTGGGGGGAAATCTGGGGCCAACGTCCTGACTTTC. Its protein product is CAGGKSGANVLTF.